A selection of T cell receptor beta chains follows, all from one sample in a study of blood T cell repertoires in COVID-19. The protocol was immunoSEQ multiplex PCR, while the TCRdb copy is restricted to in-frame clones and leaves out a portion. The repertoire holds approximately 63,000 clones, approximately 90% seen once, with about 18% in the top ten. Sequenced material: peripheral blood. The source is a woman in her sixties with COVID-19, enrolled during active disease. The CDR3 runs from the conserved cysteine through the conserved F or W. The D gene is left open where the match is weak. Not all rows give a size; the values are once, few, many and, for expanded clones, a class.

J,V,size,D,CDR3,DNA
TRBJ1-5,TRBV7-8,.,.,CASSPGREPQHF,TGTGCCAGCAGCCCAGGTCGTGAGCCCCAGCATTTT
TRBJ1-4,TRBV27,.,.,CASSFRDEKLFF,TGTGCCAGCAGTTTCAGGGATGAAAAACTGTTTTTT
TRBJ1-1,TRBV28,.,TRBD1,CASSLVQGILSTEAFF,TGTGCCAGCAGTTTGGTACAGGGGATTTTGAGCACTGAAGCTTTCTTT
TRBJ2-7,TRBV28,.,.,CASSLESRVRGNYEQYF,TGTGCCAGCAGTTTAGAAAGTAGGGTTAGGGGGAACTACGAGCAGTACTTC
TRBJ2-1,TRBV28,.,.,CATSGLNRYNEQFF,TGTGCCACCTCCGGGTTAAACAGGTACAATGAGCAGTTCTTC
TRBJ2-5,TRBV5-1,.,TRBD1,CASSPGTGGEETQYF,TGCGCCAGCAGCCCCGGGACAGGGGGCGAAGAGACCCAGTACTTC
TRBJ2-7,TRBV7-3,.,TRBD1,CASSPNVDRVEEQYF,TGTGCCAGCAGCCCTAACGTTGACAGGGTAGAAGAGCAGTACTTC
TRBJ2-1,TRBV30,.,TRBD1,CAWGRQGEYNEQFF,TGTGCCTGGGGGCGGCAGGGGGAATACAATGAGCAGTTCTTC
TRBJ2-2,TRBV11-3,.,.,CASRTSGNTGELFF,TGTGCCAGCAGAACCAGCGGGAACACCGGGGAGCTGTTTTTT
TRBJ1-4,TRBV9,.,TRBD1,CASSAAPAGGLGKLFF,TGTGCCAGCAGCGCCGCCCCGGCAGGGGGTCTCGGAAAACTGTTTTTT
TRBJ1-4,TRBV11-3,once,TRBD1,CASSLRTGRGEKLFF,TGTGCCAGCAGCCTCCGGACAGGGAGGGGCGAAAAACTGTTTTTT
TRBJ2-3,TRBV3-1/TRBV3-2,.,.,CASSQDFLYTDTQYF,TGTGCCAGCAGCCAAGATTTCCTATACACAGATACGCAGTATTTT
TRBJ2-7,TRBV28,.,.,CASSFSRYRGEQYF,TGTGCCAGCAGTTTTTCTAGATATCGTGGGGAGCAGTACTTC
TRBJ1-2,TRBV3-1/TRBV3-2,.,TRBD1,CASSQVRTGLHYGYTF,TGTGCCAGCAGCCAAGTGAGGACAGGACTTCACTATGGCTACACCTTC
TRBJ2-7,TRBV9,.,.,CASSVEPGIGYEQYF,TGTGCCAGCAGCGTAGAGCCCGGGATTGGGTACGAGCAGTACTTC
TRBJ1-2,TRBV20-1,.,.,CSSRADYGYTF,TGCAGCTCTCGGGCAGACTACGGCTACACCTTC
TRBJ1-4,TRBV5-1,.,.,CASTGQDRPNEKLFF,TGCGCCAGCACTGGGCAAGACAGGCCTAATGAAAAACTGTTTTTT
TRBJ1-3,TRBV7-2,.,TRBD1,CASSGGTVGNTIYF,TGTGCCAGCAGCGGCGGGACAGTAGGAAACACCATATATTTT
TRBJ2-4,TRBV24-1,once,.,CATSDRRDKGNIQYF,TGTGCCACCAGTGATCGCAGGGATAAGGGAAACATTCAGTACTTC
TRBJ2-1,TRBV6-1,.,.,CASSDLSRRLFF,TGTGCCAGCAGTGACCTATCCCGGCGACTGTTCTTC
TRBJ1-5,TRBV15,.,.,CATGGVSNQPQHF,TGTGCCACCGGCGGGGTCAGCAATCAGCCCCAGCATTTT
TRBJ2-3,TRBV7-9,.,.,CASSRLGGGTDTQYF,TGTGCCAGCAGCCGCCTTGGCGGGGGCACAGATACGCAGTATTTT
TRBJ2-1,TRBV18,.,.,CASSPPTGVRHEQFF,TGTGCCAGCTCACCACCAACGGGAGTTCGGCATGAGCAGTTCTTC
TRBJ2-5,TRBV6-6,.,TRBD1,CASRAGTGQETQYF,TGTGCCAGCAGAGCCGGGACAGGACAAGAGACCCAGTACTTC
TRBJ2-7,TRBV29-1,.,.,CSVAQRSYEQYF,TGCAGCGTTGCCCAGCGGTCCTACGAGCAGTACTTC
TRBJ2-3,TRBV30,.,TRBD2,CAWATSGLTDTQYF,TGTGCCTGGGCGACTAGCGGTTTGACAGATACGCAGTATTTT
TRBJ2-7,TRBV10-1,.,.,CASSGPRGSYEQYF,TGCGCCAGCAGTGGTCCCAGAGGCTCCTACGAGCAGTACTTC
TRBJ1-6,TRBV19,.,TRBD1,CASSRGTGFGGSPLHF,TGTGCCAGTAGCCGCGGGACAGGGTTTGGGGGGTCACCCCTCCACTTT
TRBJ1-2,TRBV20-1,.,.,CSARRGDGYTF,TGCAGTGCTAGAAGGGGTGACGGCTACACCTTC
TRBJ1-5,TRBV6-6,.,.,CASSYSTGRPNQPQHF,TGTGCCAGCAGTTACTCGACAGGAAGGCCAAATCAGCCCCAGCATTTT
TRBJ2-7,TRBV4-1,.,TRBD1,CASSQDRGHEQYF,TGCGCCAGCAGCCAGGACAGGGGGCACGAGCAGTACTTC
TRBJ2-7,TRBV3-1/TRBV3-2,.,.,CASSQDLGESYEQYF,TGTGCCAGCAGCCAAGATCTAGGGGAATCCTACGAGCAGTACTTC
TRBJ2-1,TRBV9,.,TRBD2,CASSVTPGTSGYNEQFF,TGTGCCAGCAGCGTCACCCCCGGGACTAGCGGTTACAATGAGCAGTTCTTC
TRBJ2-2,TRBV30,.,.,CAWSPGAGELFF,TGTGCCTGGAGTCCAGGGGCCGGGGAGCTGTTTTTT
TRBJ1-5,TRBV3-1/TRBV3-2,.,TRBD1,CASSQGPGGGQPQHF,TGTGCCAGCAGCCAAGGACCAGGGGGCGGTCAGCCCCAGCATTTT
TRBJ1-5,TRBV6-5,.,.,CASRSGVLQPQHF,TGTGCCAGCAGATCCGGGGTGCTGCAGCCCCAGCATTTT
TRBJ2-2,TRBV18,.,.,CASSPSANTGELFF,TGTGCCAGCTCACCATCCGCGAACACCGGGGAGCTGTTTTTT
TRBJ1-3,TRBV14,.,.,CASSQGAPQGLGGNTIYF,TGTGCCAGCAGCCAAGGGGCCCCTCAGGGCCTAGGGGGAAACACCATATATTTT
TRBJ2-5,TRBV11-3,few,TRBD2,CASSPSAGGQETQYF,TGTGCCAGCAGCCCCTCCGCGGGAGGGCAAGAGACCCAGTACTTC
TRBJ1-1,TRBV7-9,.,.,CELRDTMNTEAFF,TGTGAACTCCGGGACACAATGAACACTGAAGCTTTCTTT
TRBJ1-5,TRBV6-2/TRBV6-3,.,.,CASSYSGDKISNQPQHF,TGTGCCAGCAGTTACTCTGGAGATAAGATTAGCAATCAGCCCCAGCATTTT
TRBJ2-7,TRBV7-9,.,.,CASSTTPGTRKSYEQYF,TGTGCCAGCAGCACTACGCCCGGGACACGGAAGTCCTACGAGCAGTACTTC
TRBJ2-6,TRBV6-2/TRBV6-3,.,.,CASSRTGSGANVLTF,TGTGCCAGCAGCCGAACAGGGTCCGGGGCCAACGTCCTGACTTTC
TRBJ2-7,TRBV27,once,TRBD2,CASSYGTSGSYEQYF,TGTGCCAGCAGTTATGGGACTAGCGGATCCTACGAGCAGTACTTC
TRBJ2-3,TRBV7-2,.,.,CASSSGQGGTDTQYF,TGTGCCAGCAGCTCTGGACAGGGAGGGACAGATACGCAGTATTTT
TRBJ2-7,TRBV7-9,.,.,CAPRGTSSYEQYF,TGTGCCCCCAGGGGAACCAGCTCCTACGAGCAGTACTTC